This entry lists 30 T cell receptor beta chains sequenced from one sample in a study of cytomegalovirus exposure and HLA in healthy donors. In the PCR, 60 Vbeta and 13 Jbeta primers were used. Clones were read by immunoSEQ multiplex PCR, and TCRdb kept only the in-frame ones, dropping some. The repertoire holds approximately 130,000 clones, with 75% to 90% as singletons. The sample was PBMCs. The origin of the receptors is a middle-aged man in good health and CMV-seronegative.

V and J are TRBV18 and TRBJ2-3, with no clear D. This CDR3 comprises 13 residues. With 3 bases removed from V and 4 bases from J, the gap between germline ends came to 8 bases. Germline V gene lookup returns CDR1 KGHSH and CDR2 LQKENI. CDR3 residues: CASSPSLSDTQYF. The CDR3, as DNA: TGTGCCAGCTCACCGTCTTTATCAGATACGCAGTATTTT.

The chain recombines TRBV9 with TRBJ2-3; D may be TRBD2 (6 bases). Germline V CDR1 and CDR2: SGDLS, YYNGEE. V was pared by 2 bases and J by 4 bases, with 11 bases between. This CDR3 has 14 amino acids. CDR3 bases: TGTGCCAGCAGCGTGTTAGCGGTCTCAGATACGCAGTATTTT. Translating gives CASSVLAVSDTQYF.

The chain combines TRBV11-2 with TRBJ2-3, with a possible D match to TRBD2 (5 bases). Germline lookup yields CDR1 SGHAT and CDR2 FQNNGV. The CDR3 sequence is 15 residues long. V was cut by 5 bases and J by 1 base, with 13 bases left in between. In nucleotides, the CDR3 is TGTGCCAGCAGCCCCCGGAGGACCCGCACAGATACGCAGTATTTT. This codes for CASSPRRTRTDTQYF.

The V and J genes are TRBV30 and TRBJ2-5, with D unresolved. Germline CDR1 reads GTSNPN; CDR2 reads SVGIG (reference sequence). CDR3 length: 15 residues. Trimming removed 0 bases at V and 0 bases at J, with 11 bases between. The CDR3 sequence: CAWSVPRVYQETQYF. CDR3 nucleotide sequence: TGTGCCTGGAGTGTACCGCGCGTTTACCAAGAGACCCAGTACTTC.

The chain links TRBV14 to TRBJ2-3; TRBD2 matches 12 bases. The trim removed 6 bases at V and 3 bases at J, leaving 10 bases unmatched. Germline loops: CDR1 SGHDN, CDR2 FVKESK. This CDR3 is built from 17 residues. In DNA, the CDR3 is TGTGCCAGCAGACCATCCAGGACTAGCGGGGCAACAGATACGCAGTATTTT. Translating it yields CASRPSRTSGATDTQYF. Full variable domain (outside the CDR3, taken from reference TRBV14 and TRBJ2-3): EAGVTQFPSHSVIEKGQTVTLRCDPISGHDNLYWYRRVMGKEIKFLLHFVKESKQDESGMPNNRFLAERTGGTYSTLKVQPAELEDSGVYFCASRPSRTSGATDTQYFGPGTRLTVL.

The gene calls are TRBV2 and TRBJ1-1; D perhaps matches TRBD1 (6 bases). The length of the CDR3 is 11 residues. From germline, CDR1 is SNHLY and CDR2 FYNNEI. V shed 6 bases and J shed 11 bases, with 13 bases lying between them. DNA of the CDR3: TGTGCCAGCAGATTAAAGGGGGAGGCTTTCTTT. It codes for CASRLKGEAFF.

The CDR3: CASSRQGAAYEQYF. CDR3 sequence (DNA): TGTGCCAGCAGTCGACAGGGGGCAGCCTACGAGCAGTACTTC. The rearrangement joins TRBV27 to TRBJ2-7; 10 bases line up with TRBD1. The CDR3 contains 14 residues. Losses at the gene ends were 5 bases for V and 2 bases for J; bases not matched to a gene: 3. Germline values: CDR1 MNHEY, CDR2 SMNVEV (reference sequence).

This clone appeared once. The gene calls are TRBV2 and TRBJ2-1; TRBD2 agrees at 8 bases. In germline, CDR1 is SNHLY, CDR2 FYNNEI. The CDR3 loop spans 15 amino acids. Germline trimming cut 6 bases from V and 2 bases from J; bases unmatched to any gene: 6. In nucleotides, the CDR3 is TGTGCCAGCAGGCCGGGACTAGGAACCTACAATGAGCAGTTCTTC. Translation: CASRPGLGTYNEQFF.

The chain carries TRBV4-3 and TRBJ1-5, with 10 bases lining up with TRBD1. This CDR3 region has 15 residues. The germline V gene encodes CDR1 LGHNA and CDR2 YSLEER. Unmatched junction bases numbered 7, after V lost 4 bases and J lost 7 bases. The CDR3 loop is CASSPDRGPVQPQHF. The CDR3 DNA sequence: TGCGCCAGCAGCCCAGACAGGGGGCCGGTCCAGCCCCAGCATTTT.

This clone turned up a few times. This chain uses TRBV29-1 with TRBJ2-1; TRBD1 matches 10 bases. V lost 4 bases to trimming and J lost 9 bases; unmatched junction nucleotides: 6. Germline V lookup: CDR1 SQVTM, CDR2 ANQGSEA. CDR3 size: 13 residues. CDR3 nucleotides: TGCAGCGTTGGGGGACAGGGGTTTGGTGAGCAGTTCTTC. Its translation: CSVGGQGFGEQFF.

CDR3 residues: CASSYGTGGRETQYF. The DNA of the CDR3 is TGTGCCAGCAGTTACGGGACAGGCGGTAGGGAGACCCAGTACTTC. The chain couples TRBV6-5 to TRBJ2-5, with 8 bases that match TRBD1. The V and J ends lost 2 bases and 5 bases, in that order; junction bases with no gene match: 7. CDR3 size: 15 residues. Germline lookup yields CDR1 MNHEY and CDR2 SVGAGI.

The genes are TRBV6-1 and TRBJ2-1, with 12 bases fitting TRBD2. The CDR3 is 15 amino acids. Germline-derived CDR1 and CDR2 are MNHNS and SASEGT. V lost 5 bases and J lost 6; bases outside the gene matches: 5. CDR3 sequence: CASSRLAGESNEQFF. CDR3 DNA: TGTGCCAGCAGTAGACTAGCGGGGGAAAGCAATGAGCAGTTCTTC.

This clone was counted only a few times. J is TRBJ1-5 and V is TRBV4-1; possible D gene TRBD1, 5 bases. The CDR3 length is 17 residues. V dropped 1 base and J dropped 1 base, with 14 bases sitting between them. CDR1 is MGHRA and CDR2 is YSYEKL in the germline V gene. CDR3 bases: TGCGCCAGCAGCCAAGGGGGGGGACGAGGAAGCAATCAGCCCCAGCATTTT. Protein: CASSQGGGRGSNQPQHF.

In its sample, this clone was seen a few times. The chain's CDR3 is CASSPRTVPGELFF. CDR3 sequence (DNA): TGTGCCAGCAGCCCACGGACAGTTCCCGGGGAGCTGTTTTTT. The V gene is TRBV5-5, the J gene TRBJ2-2, with D possibly TRBD1 on 6 matching bases. CDR1 SGHKS and CDR2 YYEKEE come from the germline V gene (reference sequence). Trimming removed 4 bases from V and 6 bases from J, with 13 bases in between. The CDR3 is made up of 14 amino acids.

This clone is a singleton in its sample. The chain combines TRBV21-1 with TRBJ1-6; TRBD1 was called by the table and not checked on the DNA. TRBV21-1 is reported as a pseudogene. The CDR3 runs 18 residues. The CDR3 DNA reads as TGTGCCAGCAGCAAAGCCAATAGGGACAGGGAAGACAATTCACCCCTCCACTTT. It encodes CASSKANRDREDNSPLHF.

This clone has just one count. The chain recombines TRBV7-9 with TRBJ2-3; weak D call: TRBD2 (5 bases). Trimming removed 10 bases from V and 6 bases from J, with 17 bases in between. Germline V gives CDR1 SEHNR, CDR2 FQNEAQ (reference sequence). The CDR3 spans 13 residues. CDR3 amino acids: CATQGLGLDTQYF. CDR3 DNA: TGTGCCACCCAAGGACTGGGGTTGGATACGCAGTATTTT.

The J gene is TRBJ1-2, the V gene TRBV27; a possible D gene is TRBD1 (5 bases). The CDR3 runs to 13 residues. CDR1 is MNHEY and CDR2 is SMNVEV in the germline V gene (reference sequence). The V end was cut by 8 bases, the J end by 4 bases, with 14 bases between. The CDR3 DNA sequence: TGTGCCAGCGTTAGACAGAAGATCTATGGCTACACCTTC. As protein: CASVRQKIYGYTF.

CDR3 nucleotides: TGTGCCAGCAGAGGGGTAGCGGGGTACAATGAGCAGTTCTTC. It specifies CASRGVAGYNEQFF. V gene TRBV2 combines with J gene TRBJ2-1; 8 bases align to TRBD2. CDR1 and CDR2 (germline): SNHLY, FYNNEI. This CDR3 comprises 14 residues. V lost 6 bases and J lost 4; bases outside the gene matches: 5.

V and J are TRBV6-5 and TRBJ1-3; D might be TRBD1 (6 bases). Germline CDR1 MNHEY, CDR2 SVGAGI. This CDR3 comprises 14 residues. V was clipped by 6 bases and J by 1 base, with 10 bases between them. The CDR3 spells CASSLQGSGNTIYF. CDR3 coding DNA: TGTGCCAGCAGCCTCCAGGGGTCTGGAAACACCATATATTTT.

CDR3 loop: CASSPTGNNSPLHF. CDR3 nucleotides: TGTGCCAGCAGCCCCACAGGAAATAATTCACCCCTCCACTTT. The chain has TRBV9 and TRBJ1-6; possibly TRBD1 for D (5 bases). The CDR3 is made up of 14 amino acids. Germline CDR1 reads SGDLS; CDR2 reads YYNGEE. V shed 4 bases and J shed 5 bases, with 10 bases lying between them.

V usage is TRBV5-1 and J usage is TRBJ2-1; possible D gene TRBD1, 5 bases. The germline V gene encodes CDR1 SGHRS and CDR2 YFSETQ. V lost 4 bases and J 0 bases, leaving 11 bases between the germline ends. The CDR3 has 15 amino acids. The CDR3: CASSARQSSYNEQFF. The CDR3 region has the DNA TGCGCCAGCAGCGCAAGACAGAGCTCCTACAATGAGCAGTTCTTC.

This clone was counted once. The chain joins TRBV7-9 to TRBJ2-2; 12 positions agree with TRBD2. V was pared by 5 bases and J by 2 bases, with 3 bases of the junction left unmatched. CDR3 length equals 16 residues. Germline loops: CDR1 SEHNR, CDR2 FQNEAQ (reference sequence). CDR3: CASSRTSGTNTGELFF. The CDR3 region has the DNA TGTGCCAGCAGCCGGACTAGCGGGACCAACACCGGGGAGCTGTTTTTT.

The V call is TRBV25-1, the J call TRBJ2-3, with unresolved D. V gave up 1 base and J gave up 6 bases, with 11 bases separating them. Germline CDR1 MGHDK, CDR2 SYGVNS. There are 14 residues in the CDR3. CDR3 sequence reads: CASSEFSLSDTQYF. CDR3 nucleotide sequence: TGTGCCAGCAGTGAATTCTCCCTATCTGATACGCAGTATTTT.

The V and J genes are TRBV19 and TRBJ2-4, with 10 bases lining up with TRBD1. The CDR3 is 13 residues long. Germline CDR1 is LNHDA and CDR2 is SQIVND (reference sequence). V shed 5 bases, J shed 15 bases, and the junction held 10 bases outside the gene matches. CDR3 sequence (DNA): TGTGCCAGTAGTGTGACAGGGGGCCGGGGTGGGTACTTC. This gives the protein CASSVTGGRGGYF.

This clone was seen a few times. This chain joins TRBV27 and TRBJ2-1; 11 bases align to TRBD2. CDR1 and CDR2 from the germline V gene are MNHEY and SMNVEV (reference sequence). CDR3 size: 17 residues. V shed 5 bases, J shed 2 bases, and the junction held 8 bases outside the gene matches. The CDR3 sequence: CASSAPQGLAAYNEQFF. CDR3 DNA: TGTGCCAGCAGTGCCCCGCAGGGACTAGCGGCCTACAATGAGCAGTTCTTC.

The chain has TRBV10-3 and TRBJ2-7, with TRBD1 identical over 8 bases. The CDR3 covers 15 residues. Germline assignment: CDR1 ENHRY and CDR2 SYGVKD. With 0 bases clipped from V and 5 bases from J, the junction kept 6 bases outside the gene matches. For the CDR3, the DNA is TGTGCCATCAGTGAGTCCGGACAGGGCGTCCACGAGCAGTACTTC. Residues: CAISESGQGVHEQYF.

The V gene is TRBV5-4, the J gene TRBJ2-7, with 8 bases aligning to TRBD2. CDR1 is SGHNT, CDR2 YYREEE, per germline (reference sequence). Losses at the gene ends were 2 bases for V and 1 base for J; bases not matched to a gene: 2. The CDR3 is 14 residues long. CDR3: CASSFSGISYEQYF. The CDR3, as DNA: TGTGCCAGCAGCTTTAGCGGGATTTCCTACGAGCAGTACTTC.

The chain employs TRBV18 and TRBJ2-7; D may be TRBD1 (5 bases). This CDR3 is built from 15 residues. Trimming removed 3 bases at V and 3 bases at J, with 15 bases between. Germline CDR1 and CDR2: KGHSH and LQKENI. Here the CDR3 DNA reads TGTGCCAGCTCACCCTCCGTCGACAGAGACTACGAGCAGTACTTC. It specifies CASSPSVDRDYEQYF.

The rearrangement links TRBV6-5 to TRBJ1-2; possibly TRBD1 for D (6 bases). The V end lost 4 bases, the J end lost 4 bases, and 13 bases lay between the germline ends. From germline, CDR1 is MNHEY and CDR2 SVGAGI. The CDR3 totals 14 residues. In nucleotides, the CDR3 is TGTGCCAGCAGTTCCCAGACAGGCCGCTATGGCTACACCTTC. It is translated as CASSSQTGRYGYTF.

The rearrangement joins TRBV18 to TRBJ1-2, with TRBD1 identical over 8 bases. The CDR3 sequence is 17 residues long. V shed 4 bases and J 1 base; nucleotides not matched to a gene: 11. The germline CDR1 and CDR2 sequences are KGHSH and LQKENI. This chain's CDR3 is CASSQPGQDKINYGYTF. In DNA, the CDR3 is TGTGCCAGCTCACAACCGGGACAGGATAAGATTAACTATGGCTACACCTTC.